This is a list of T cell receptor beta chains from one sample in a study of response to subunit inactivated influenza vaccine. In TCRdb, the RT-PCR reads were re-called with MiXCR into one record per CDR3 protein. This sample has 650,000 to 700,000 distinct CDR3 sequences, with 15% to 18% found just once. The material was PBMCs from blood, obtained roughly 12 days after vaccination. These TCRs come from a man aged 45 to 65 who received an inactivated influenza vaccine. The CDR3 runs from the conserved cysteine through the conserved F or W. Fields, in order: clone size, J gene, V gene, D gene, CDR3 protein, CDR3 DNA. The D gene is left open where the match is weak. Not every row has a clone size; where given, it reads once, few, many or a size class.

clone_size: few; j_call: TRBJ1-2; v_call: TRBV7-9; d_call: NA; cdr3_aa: CASSLATTLGYTF; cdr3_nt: TGTGCCAGCAGCTTAGCAACTACTCTTGGCTACACCTTC
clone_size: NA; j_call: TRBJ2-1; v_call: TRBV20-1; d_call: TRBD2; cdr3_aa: CSARGLAGGSNEQFF; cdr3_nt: TGCAGTGCTAGGGGACTAGCGGGAGGGAGCAATGAGCAGTTCTTC
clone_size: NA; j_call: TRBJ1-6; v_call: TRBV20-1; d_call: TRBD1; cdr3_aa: CSARDSFDRVNSPLHF; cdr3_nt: TGCAGTGCTAGAGATTCTTTCGACAGGGTGAATTCACCCCTCCACTTT
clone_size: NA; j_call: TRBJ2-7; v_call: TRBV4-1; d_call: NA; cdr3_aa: CASSQEGVFDEQYF; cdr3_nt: TGCGCCAGCAGCCAAGAAGGGGTCTTTGACGAGCAGTACTTC
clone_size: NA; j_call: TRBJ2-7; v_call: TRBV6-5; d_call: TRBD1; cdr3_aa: CASSLQGGDEQYF; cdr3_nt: TGTGCCAGCAGTTTACAGGGGGGCGACGAGCAGTACTTC
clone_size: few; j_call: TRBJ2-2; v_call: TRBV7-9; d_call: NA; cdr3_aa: CASSLRDTRSGELFF; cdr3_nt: TGTGCCAGCAGCCTCCGGGACACTCGTTCCGGGGAGCTGTTTTTT
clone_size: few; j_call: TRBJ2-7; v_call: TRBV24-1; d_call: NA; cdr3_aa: CDPRGERTDYEQYF; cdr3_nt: TGTGATCCCAGGGGGGAGCGGACAGACTACGAGCAGTACTTC
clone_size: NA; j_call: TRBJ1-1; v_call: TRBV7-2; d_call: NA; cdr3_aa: CASSSSALNTEAFF; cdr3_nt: TGTGCCAGCAGCTCTTCGGCCTTGAACACTGAAGCTTTCTTT
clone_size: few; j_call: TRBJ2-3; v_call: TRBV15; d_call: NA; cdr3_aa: CATSSRLRTDTQYF; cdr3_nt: TGTGCCACCAGCAGTCGACTCCGCACAGATACGCAGTATTTT
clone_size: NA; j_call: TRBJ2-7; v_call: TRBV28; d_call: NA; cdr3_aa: CASRDRTETYEQYF; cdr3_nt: TGTGCCAGCAGGGACCGGACAGAGACCTACGAGCAGTACTTC
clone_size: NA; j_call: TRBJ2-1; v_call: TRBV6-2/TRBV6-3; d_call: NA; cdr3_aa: CASSYQFAEQFF; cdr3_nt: TGTGCCAGCAGTTACCAGTTCGCTGAGCAGTTCTTC
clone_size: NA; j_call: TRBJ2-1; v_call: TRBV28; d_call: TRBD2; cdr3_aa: CASKPPVGLAGGREQFF; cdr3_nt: TGTGCCAGCAAGCCCCCGGTGGGACTAGCGGGAGGGCGTGAGCAGTTCTTC
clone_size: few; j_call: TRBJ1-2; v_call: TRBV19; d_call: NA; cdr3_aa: CASSIDAPTGFGYTF; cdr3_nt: TGTGCCAGTAGTATAGATGCACCGACAGGATTTGGCTACACCTTC
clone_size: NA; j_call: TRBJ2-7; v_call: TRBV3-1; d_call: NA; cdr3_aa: CASSFKDRDEQYF; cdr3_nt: TGTGCCAGCAGCTTCAAGGACCGGGACGAGCAGTACTTC
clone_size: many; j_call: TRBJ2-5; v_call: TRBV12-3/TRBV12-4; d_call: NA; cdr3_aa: CASSHDLGETQYF; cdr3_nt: TGTGCCAGCAGTCACGATCTAGGAGAGACCCAGTACTTC
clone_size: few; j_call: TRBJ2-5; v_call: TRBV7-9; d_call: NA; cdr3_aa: CASSLIIQTQYF; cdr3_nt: TGTGCCAGCAGCTTAATTATCCAAACCCAGTACTTC
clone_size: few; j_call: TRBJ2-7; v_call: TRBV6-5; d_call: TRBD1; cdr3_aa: CASSYEGAVDEQYF; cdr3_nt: TGTGCCAGCAGTTACGAGGGGGCCGTTGACGAGCAGTACTTC
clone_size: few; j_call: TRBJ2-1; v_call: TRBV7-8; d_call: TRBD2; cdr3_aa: CASSQNSGASYNEQFF; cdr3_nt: TGTGCCAGCAGCCAAAATAGCGGGGCCTCCTACAATGAGCAGTTCTTC
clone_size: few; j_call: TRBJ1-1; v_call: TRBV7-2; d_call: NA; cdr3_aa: CASSLRWNAEAFF; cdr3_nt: TGTGCCAGCAGCTTACGATGGAACGCTGAAGCTTTCTTT
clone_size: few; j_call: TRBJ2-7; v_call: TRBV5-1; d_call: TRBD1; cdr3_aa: CASSEPGTGPYEQYF; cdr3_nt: TGCGCCAGCAGCGAGCCGGGGACAGGGCCCTACGAGCAGTACTTC
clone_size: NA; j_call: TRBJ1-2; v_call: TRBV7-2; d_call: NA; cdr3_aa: CASSVNSGDGGYTF; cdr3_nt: TGTGCCAGCAGCGTTAATTCGGGTGACGGCGGCTACACCTTC
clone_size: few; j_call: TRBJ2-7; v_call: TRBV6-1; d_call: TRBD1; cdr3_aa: CASRTGLAYEQYF; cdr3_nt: TGTGCCAGCCGGACAGGGTTGGCGTACGAGCAGTACTTC
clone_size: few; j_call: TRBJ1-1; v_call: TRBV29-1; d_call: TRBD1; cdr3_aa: CSVRDRENTEAFF; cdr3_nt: TGCAGCGTACGGGACAGGGAAAACACTGAAGCTTTCTTT
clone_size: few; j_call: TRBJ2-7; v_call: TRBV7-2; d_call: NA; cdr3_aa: CASSITRDRAYEQYF; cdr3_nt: TGTGCCAGCAGTATAACCCGAGACCGGGCCTACGAGCAGTACTTC
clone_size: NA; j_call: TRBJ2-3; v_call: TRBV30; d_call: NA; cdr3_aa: CAWRPLTMGEGEDTQYF; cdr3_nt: TGTGCCTGGAGGCCCCTTACGATGGGGGAGGGGGAAGATACGCAGTATTTT
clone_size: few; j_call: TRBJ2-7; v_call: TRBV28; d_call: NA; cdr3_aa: CASSLLGMAGPYEQYF; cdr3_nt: TGTGCCAGCAGTTTATTAGGTATGGCCGGGCCCTACGAGCAGTACTTC
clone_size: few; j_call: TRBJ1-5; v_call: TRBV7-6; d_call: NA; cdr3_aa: CASSRGAGDAQPQHF; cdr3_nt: TGTGCCAGCAGCCGAGGGGCAGGGGATGCTCAGCCCCAGCATTTT
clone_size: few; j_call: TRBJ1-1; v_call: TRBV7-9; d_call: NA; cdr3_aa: CASSLGYGGHSNTEAFF; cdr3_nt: TGTGCCAGCAGCTTAGGGTATGGAGGGCACTCGAACACTGAAGCTTTCTTT
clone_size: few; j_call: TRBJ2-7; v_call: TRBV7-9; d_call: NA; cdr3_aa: CASSLALINSPEQYF; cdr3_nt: TGTGCCAGCAGCTTAGCGCTAATAAACAGTCCCGAGCAGTACTTC
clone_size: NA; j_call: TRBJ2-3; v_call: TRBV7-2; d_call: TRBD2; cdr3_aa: CASTPGGTTRGTQYF; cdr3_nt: TGTGCCAGCACCCCTGGTGGGACTACGAGGGGTACGCAGTATTTT
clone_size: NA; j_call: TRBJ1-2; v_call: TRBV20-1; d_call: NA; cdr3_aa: CSAKDSANGYTF; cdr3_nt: TGCAGTGCAAAGGACAGCGCCAATGGCTACACCTTC
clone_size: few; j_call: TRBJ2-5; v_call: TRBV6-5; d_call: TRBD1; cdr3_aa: CASSYRDRGAETQYF; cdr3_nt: TGTGCCAGCAGTTACCGGGACAGGGGGGCAGAGACCCAGTACTTC
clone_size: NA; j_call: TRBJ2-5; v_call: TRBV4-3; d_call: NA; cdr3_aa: CASSKEGRTQETQYF; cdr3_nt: TGCGCCAGCAGCAAAGAGGGGCGAACCCAAGAGACCCAGTACTTC
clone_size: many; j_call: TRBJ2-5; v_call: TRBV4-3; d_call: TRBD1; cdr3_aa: CASSQNFPGTGVETQYF; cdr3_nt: TGCGCCAGCAGCCAAAACTTTCCCGGGACAGGGGTAGAGACCCAGTACTTC
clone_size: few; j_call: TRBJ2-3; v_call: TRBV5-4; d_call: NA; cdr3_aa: CASSKQRSSTDTQYF; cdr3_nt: TGTGCCAGCAGCAAGCAGAGGTCTAGCACAGATACGCAGTATTTT
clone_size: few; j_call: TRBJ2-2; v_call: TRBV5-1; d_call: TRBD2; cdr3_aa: CASSQAGGATGELFF; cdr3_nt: TGCGCCAGCAGCCAAGCGGGGGGGGCCACCGGGGAGCTGTTTTTT
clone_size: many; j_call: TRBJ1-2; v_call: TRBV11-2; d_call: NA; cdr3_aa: CASSNSGGYTF; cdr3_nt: TGTGCCAGCAGTAACAGCGGAGGCTACACCTTC
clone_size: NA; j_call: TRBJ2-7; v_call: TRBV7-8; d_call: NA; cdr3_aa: CASSLRDMNGGDEQYF; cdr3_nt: TGTGCCAGCAGCTTAAGGGACATGAATGGGGGGGACGAGCAGTACTTC
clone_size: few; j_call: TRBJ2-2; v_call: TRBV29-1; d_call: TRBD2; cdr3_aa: CSVPGRQNTGELFF; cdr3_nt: TGCAGCGTTCCCGGGAGGCAGAACACCGGGGAGCTGTTTTTT
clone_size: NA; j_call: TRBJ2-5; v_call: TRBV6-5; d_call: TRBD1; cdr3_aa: CASSYSTGNQETQYF; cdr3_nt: TGTGCCAGCAGTTACTCGACAGGGAACCAAGAGACCCAGTACTTC